This T cell receptor beta chain appears in the sequencing data of a study of CD8 T cells in Susac syndrome. Random hexamers primed reverse transcription of about 0.45 to 1 ug RNA. The amplification used immunoSEQ multiplex PCR on TCR beta CDR3; it spanned 54 Vbeta and 13 Jbeta. TCRdb passed the immunoSEQ multiplex PCR reads through MiXCR, listing each CDR3 protein once. The repertoire holds fewer than 200,000 distinct CDR3 sequences, with over 85% as singletons. As for this clonotype: One end of the junction is discordant with germline, which a read error may explain.

The CDR3 runs 12 residues. Germline CDR1 and CDR2: SSHAT and FNYEAQ (reference sequence). Peripheral blood CD8+ and CD4+ T cells were profiled by TCR beta sequencing. Matching for age and sex applied to the controls, who were healthy donors. Isolation of CD8+ and CD4+ T cells was performed negatively, whereas enrichment of TEMRA cells was done by FACS. Sequenced input: CD4+ T cells from PBMCs. This clonotype was obtained from a human donor in good health. The rearrangement uses TRBV7-7 and TRBJ2-2; no definite D call. CDR3 sequence reads: CASSPDAGELFF. The CDR3 DNA is TGTGCTAGCAGCCCCGATGCCGGGGAGCTGTTTTTT.